The rows below give T cell receptor beta chains drawn from one sample of a study of shared clonotypes between healthy human individuals. Only in-frame clones appear in the TCRdb table, and some are missing; sequencing was by immunoSEQ multiplex PCR. The sample carries a few million clones, roughly 92% recorded once. The source material was naive CD4+ T cells sorted from blood. The origin of the receptors is a man aged 18 to 29 in good health. Each CDR3 is given with its conserved first and last residue. Each record gives: CDR3 length, J gene, D gene, V gene, clone size, CDR3 protein, CDR3 DNA. A D gene is named only where the DNA matches it firmly. The size of a clone is reported for some rows only, either as once, few or many, or as a class for expanded clones.

16 TRBJ2-7 . TRBV21-1 . CASSPGGQGPSYEQYF TGTGCCAGCAGCCCCGGAGGGCAGGGACCCTCCTACGAGCAGTACTTC
20 TRBJ2-3 TRBD1 TRBV10-3 . CAISDLIGGQGDFSTDTQYF TGTGCCATCAGTGATTTGATTGGGGGACAGGGGGATTTTAGCACAGATACGCAGTATTTT
13 TRBJ2-7 . TRBV5-1 . CASSRTLSYEQYF TGCGCCAGCAGCCGGACACTGTCCTACGAGCAGTACTTC
14 TRBJ1-2 . TRBV2 . CASTLGPLDYGYTF TGTGCCAGCACACTCGGCCCGTTGGACTATGGCTACACCTTC
14 TRBJ2-1 . TRBV11-3 . CASSLRQGYNEQFF TGTGCCAGCAGCTTAAGGCAGGGGTACAATGAGCAGTTCTTC
16 TRBJ2-1 TRBD2 TRBV7-8 once CASIAGGAGSYNEQFF TGTGCCAGCATCGCCGGGGGGGCGGGTTCCTACAATGAGCAGTTCTTC
11 TRBJ1-1 . TRBV29-1 few CSVGEGNEAFF TGCAGCGTGGGGGAGGGAAATGAAGCTTTCTTT
11 TRBJ1-1 . TRBV6-6 . CASSTVTEAFF TGTGCCAGCAGTACCGTAACTGAAGCTTTCTTT
14 TRBJ2-1 . TRBV5-4 . CASSLSGDYNEQFF TGTGCCAGCAGCTTGTCAGGGGACTACAATGAGCAGTTCTTC
14 TRBJ1-1 . TRBV7-6 . CASRSQESNTEAFF TGTGCCAGCAGAAGTCAGGAGTCAAACACTGAAGCTTTCTTT
14 TRBJ1-2 TRBD1 TRBV6-1 . CASRGNRDRDGYTF TGTGCCAGCAGGGGGAACCGGGACAGGGATGGCTACACCTTC
15 TRBJ2-3 . TRBV5-6 . CASSLWAVGTDTQYF TGTGCCAGCAGCTTGTGGGCCGTGGGAACAGATACGCAGTATTTT
12 TRBJ1-5 . TRBV28 few CASSLGGQPQHF TGTGCCAGCAGTTTAGGGGGTCAGCCCCAGCATTTT
16 TRBJ2-1 . TRBV7-2 . CASSRNPLGEVDEQFF TGTGCCAGCAGCCGAAACCCTCTGGGGGAGGTCGATGAGCAGTTCTTC
15 TRBJ1-1 . TRBV7-9 . CASSRSGLEETEAFF TGTGCCAGCAGCCGGTCCGGGCTGGAGGAGACTGAAGCTTTCTTT
15 TRBJ1-1 TRBD1 TRBV30 . CAWSVPGTGRTEAFF TGTGCCTGGAGTGTTCCCGGGACAGGGAGGACTGAAGCTTTCTTT
16 TRBJ2-3 . TRBV28 . CASSSWGSQETDTQYF TGTGCCAGCAGTTCTTGGGGATCCCAGGAGACAGATACGCAGTATTTT
11 TRBJ2-3 . TRBV6-5 . CASIRGDTQYF TGTGCCAGCATTAGGGGCGATACGCAGTATTTT
15 TRBJ1-5 . TRBV28 . CASSLGDTPNQPQHF TGTGCCAGCAGTTTGGGGGACACACCTAATCAGCCCCAGCATTTT
14 TRBJ2-4 . TRBV10-3 . CAAGSEQGPNFQYF TGTGCCGCCGGGAGCGAGCAGGGTCCCAACTTTCAGTACTTC
14 TRBJ2-7 . TRBV27 . CASSARDFKYEQYF TGTGCCAGCAGTGCCCGGGACTTCAAATACGAGCAGTACTTC
14 TRBJ1-1 . TRBV30 once CAWSPGVVGTEAFF TGTGCCTGGAGTCCCGGGGTGGTGGGAACTGAAGCTTTCTTT
14 TRBJ1-1 . TRBV30 . CAWGRQGGNTEAFF TGTGCCTGGGGCAGACAAGGGGGGAACACTGAAGCTTTCTTT